This T cell receptor beta chain was identified during a study of T cell repertoires in cytomegalovirus infection. About the study: A matching HLA type, together with CMV infection, was signaled by public TCR beta signatures.

General study findings and limits: Across the ex vivo response, the dominant clonotypes were HLA-C-restricted CMV-specific TCR beta clonotypes. Carriage of CMV together with the relevant HLA was identifiable through cumulative public TCR beta family frequency.

Trimming took 0 bases from V and 3 from J, leaving 9 bases between them. CDR1 is LNHNV, CDR2 YYDKDF, per germline (reference sequence). This CDR3 is built from 15 residues. TCRdb ran MiXCR on the reads and lists one entry per CDR3 protein. The sample consists of under 350,000 distinct CDR3 sequences, 8% to 10% of them appearing once. This clonotype was picked up a small number of times. Its antigen is unidentified. Material for sequencing was PBMCs. The receptor comes from a human donor in good health (CMV status not recorded). Some clones in this sample may be carry-over from other donors' samples. The V and J genes are TRBV15 and TRBJ1-5; TRBD1 might be the D (6 bases). CDR3 amino acids: CATSRDGGPNQPQHF. The CDR3 bases are TGTGCCACCAGCAGAGATGGGGGGCCCAATCAGCCCCAGCATTTT.